This T cell receptor (beta chain) is drawn from a study of cytomegalovirus exposure and HLA in healthy donors. Primers for the PCR totalled 60 Vbeta and 13 Jbeta. Source study methods: Unique TCR beta chains numbered about 80 million in a later analysis, with approximately 10 million shared. The repertoire was sequenced with immunoSEQ multiplex PCR; TCRdb's copy has only in-frame clones and lacks some. The D gene and trimming were derived from the DNA, and the V and J assignments and clone size from that table. The sample comprises 110,000 or so clones, around 75% of which are singletons, and 6% to 8% rests with the top ten. Points on this clone: Antigen specificity is unknown.

Study-wide findings and caveats: At a 0.05 false discovery rate, a later analysis found roughly 17,000 TCR beta sequences to be associated with HLA alleles.

The sequenced sample was PBMCs. The TCR was taken from a man younger than 40 in good health and CMV-seropositive.

The CDR3 loop is CASSVEGPDIQYF. The CDR3 DNA sequence: TGTGCCAGCAGCGTAGAGGGGCCCGACATTCAGTACTTC. The gene calls are TRBV9 and TRBJ2-4; D may be TRBD1 (5 bases). The CDR3 is 13 amino acids. Trimming took off 0 bases at V and 8 bases at J, with 9 bases between the two ends. Germline V lookup: CDR1 SGDLS, CDR2 YYNGEE.